This TCR beta chain is from a study of T cells in localized non-small cell lung cancer (dated by TCRdb to the early 2020s). At the level of the whole study: Comparing tumors with uninvolved tumor-adjacent lungs, the study looked at the T cell repertoires of approximately 240 patients with early-stage NSCLC. All 250 or so NSCLC patients in the cohort were treatment-naive and had localized lung tumors that were resected. NSCLC patients had a mean age of roughly 66 years, and around 140 were male and 107 female.

At diagnosis, tumor, uninvolved tumor-adjacent lung and peripheral blood were collected and then preserved as a mix of FFPE and fresh-frozen material. For TCR repertoire profiling, the blood samples were analyzed as peripheral blood mononuclear cells. For this clone: Its target antigen remains unknown. No base quality values were provided; no much bigger clone lies one nucleotide off.

Taken from cysteine to phenylalanine, the CDR3 has 13 residues. This entry keeps only the CDR3 DNA: 39 bases, framed from base 1. V and J lose 2 bases and 3 bases, and a span of 8 bases separates them. CDR1 is given as MNHEY and CDR2 as SVGAGI, both from the germline V gene. On the study overall, not on this receptor specifically: Because the study design was exploratory, TCR variables were selected using unadjusted p-values without false-discovery rate correction. Because multi-region sequencing of the tumors was not done, intratumor heterogeneity could not be ruled out. Uninvolved tumor-adjacent lung showed the highest T cell clonality, higher than tumor, which suggests more focused antigenic responses in the uninvolved tumor-adjacent lung. Higher T cell density in blood was associated with longer overall survival, whereas higher clonality in adjacent lung was associated with shorter survival. Of the top 100 tumor clones, a median of approximately 60 were detected in paired uninvolved adjacent lung; around 27 were also among that lung's top 100.

TCR beta CDR3 regions were sequenced from DNA using the immunoSEQ Assay. The authors' analysis ran thus. To compute T cell density, TCR beta template counts were normalized to usable DNA, which was estimated by amplifying housekeeping genes. The preseqR package was used to estimate richness by extrapolating to 400,000 templates for PBMC samples and to 120,000 templates for tissue samples. Clonality was defined by subtracting Pielou's evenness from one. To identify tissue-enriched TCRs, differential abundance testing was run on productive amino-acid clonotypes with a minimum total count of 5 and an alpha of 0.1. The Jaccard Index and the Morisita Overlap Index were used to measure repertoire overlap between compartments. GLIPH grouped TCR beta CDR3s together with public tetramer-defined viral CDR3s, and a viral motif had to include at least three viral sequences and also show V-gene enrichment. The clones in this table, taken by TCRdb from immuneACCESS, are in-frame only. Not every clone is retained; where verified, under half of the shortfall comes from an unresolved V gene, and the cause of the rest is unknown. V and J calls and clone size are copied from that table; D and trimming were computed from the DNA. Here the sample has around 41,000 clones; 88% occur a single time. 2% to 3% of the sample goes to the ten largest clones.

The specimen was peripheral blood, collected before any cancer treatment. This chain joins TRBV6-5 to TRBJ2-7; confidence is insufficient to name the D gene. This clonotype was sampled from a female donor at least 60 years old with stage I squamous cell lung carcinoma. The nucleotide sequence reads as follows: TGTGCCAGCAGTTACGGGGAAGGCTACGAGCAGTACTTC. This gives the protein CASSYGEGYEQYF.